Listed here are 13 T cell receptor beta chains from one sample, sequenced in a study of shared clonotypes between healthy human individuals. Sequencing used immunoSEQ multiplex PCR; TCRdb keeps in-frame clones, though not all of them. Of approximately 320,000 clones listed, approximately 79% are singletons. The sample comprised memory CD4+ T cells sorted from blood. The subset was: CD45RA-negative fraction. The receptors derive from a man aged 25-40 years in good health.

The chain links TRBV6-6 to TRBJ1-2, with 7 bases fitting TRBD1. After removal of 5 bases from V and 4 bases from J, the junction contained 7 bases not matched to a gene. CDR3 size: 14 residues. Germline loops: CDR1 MNHNY, CDR2 SVGAGI (reference sequence). CDR3 residues: CASSPVGGTYGYTF. For the CDR3, the DNA is TGTGCCAGCAGTCCCGTAGGGGGCACCTATGGCTACACCTTC.

V is TRBV11-3 and J is TRBJ2-1, with D possibly matching TRBD2 (5 bases). The V end was cut by 0 bases, the J end by 8 bases, with 20 bases between. The CDR3 loop spans 17 amino acids. Germline CDR1 reads SGHNT; CDR2 reads YENEEA. The CDR3: CASSLDEARRSFYEQFF. CDR3 nucleotide sequence: TGTGCCAGCAGCTTAGACGAGGCCCGGAGGAGTTTCTATGAGCAGTTCTTC. Together with reference TRBV11-3 and TRBJ2-1, the CDR3 gives the full variable domain: EAGVVQSPRYKIIEKKQPVAFWCNPISGHNTLYWYLQNLGQGPELLIRYENEEAVDDSQLPKDRFSAERLKGVDSTLKIQPAELGDSAVYLCASSLDEARRSFYEQFFGPGTRLTVL.

The chain is built from TRBV5-5 and TRBJ2-1; 7 nucleotides align to TRBD2. The CDR3 runs 16 residues. CDR1 and CDR2 (germline): SGHKS, YYEKEE (reference sequence). Trimming at V came to 4 bases and at J to 4 bases, leaving 11 bases not matched to a gene. CDR3 DNA sequence: TGTGCCAGCAGCACTGCCGGGACTAACATTTACAATGAGCAGTTCTTC. This sequence encodes CASSTAGTNIYNEQFF. The variable domain in full, with the rest retrieved from reference TRBV5-5 and TRBJ2-1, is DAGVTQSPTHLIKTRGQQVTLRCSPISGHKSVSWYQQVLGQGPQFIFQYYEKEERGRGNFPDRFSARQFPNYSSELNVNALLLGDSALYLCASSTAGTNIYNEQFFGPGTRLTVL.

The chain carries TRBV5-6 and TRBJ1-3; D may be TRBD1 (5 bases). The CDR3 extends over 14 amino acids. The V gene's germline CDR1 is SGHDT and CDR2 YYEEEE. Trimming stripped 3 bases from V and 0 bases from J, with 7 bases between. The CDR3 nucleotides are TGTGCCAGCAGCTCGACAGACTCTGGAAACACCATATATTTT. Residues: CASSSTDSGNTIYF.

The J gene is TRBJ1-5, the V gene TRBV21-1; TRBD1, the D gene given by the table, was not confirmed from the DNA. TRBV21-1 has pseudogene status. This CDR3 region has 21 residues. The CDR3 region is CASSTLLQGATSRDSNQPQHF. The CDR3 bases are TGTGCCAGCAGCACCCTACTGCAGGGGGCTACCTCACGAGATAGCAATCAGCCCCAGCATTTT.

This sequence joins TRBV10-3 and TRBJ2-1, with 7 nucleotides matching TRBD1. The CDR3 is made up of 16 amino acids. V was pared by 3 bases and J by 4 bases, with 9 bases of the junction left unmatched. CDR1 and CDR2 from the germline V gene are ENHRY and SYGVKD. Written as DNA, the CDR3 is TGTGCCATCAGTGAAGAGACAGGGCGGGTATACAATGAGCAGTTCTTC. Residues: CAISEETGRVYNEQFF.

The chain joins TRBV5-6 to TRBJ2-5, with no clear D. The germline V gene encodes CDR1 SGHDT and CDR2 YYEEEE. Trimming took off 0 bases at V and 0 bases at J, with 18 bases between the two ends. The CDR3 length is 18 residues. CDR3 nucleotides: TGTGCCAGCAGCTTGGGGGCGCCGTCAAACTTATACCAAGAGACCCAGTACTTC. Translating it yields CASSLGAPSNLYQETQYF.

The J gene is TRBJ1-2, the V gene TRBV2; D is unclear. This CDR3 spans 14 amino acids. Trimming removed 6 bases at V and 0 bases at J, with 11 bases between. The germline CDR1 and CDR2 sequences are SNHLY and FYNNEI. Here the CDR3 reads CASRPTAANYGYTF. CDR3 bases: TGTGCCAGCAGGCCGACGGCAGCTAACTATGGCTACACCTTC.

The sample holds a few counts of this clone. The CDR3 sequence: CASSLLGLVYEQYF. For the CDR3, the DNA is TGTGCCAGCAGCTTATTGGGACTTGTCTACGAGCAGTACTTC. The V and J genes are TRBV7-2 and TRBJ2-7; TRBD2 might be the D (6 bases). CDR1 SGHTA and CDR2 FQGNSA come from the germline V gene. V dropped 2 bases and J dropped 3 bases, with 11 bases sitting between them. The CDR3 loop spans 14 amino acids.

A few counts support this clone. The V and J genes are TRBV6-1 and TRBJ1-2; a weak D match, TRBD1 (5 bases). There are 15 residues in the CDR3. Looked up from germline, CDR1 is MNHNS and CDR2 is SASEGT. V lost 6 bases, J lost 4 bases, and 18 bases lay in between. CDR3 coding DNA: TGTGCCAGCAGACCCGGACAAACCACCGTCTATGGCTACACCTTC. Amino acid sequence: CASRPGQTTVYGYTF.

A word on this clone: The same CDR3 can be traced to other DNA sequences in this sample. This chain links TRBV5-1 with TRBJ2-3; 10 nucleotides align to TRBD2. With V trimmed by 4 bases and J by 1 base, 3 bases remained unmatched. The CDR3 has 15 amino acids. The germline CDR1 and CDR2 sequences are SGHRS and YFSETQ. In nucleotides, the CDR3 is TGCGCCAGCAGCCCGCTAGCGGGAGGCACAGATACGCAGTATTTT. Its protein is CASSPLAGGTDTQYF.

The chain recombines TRBV27 with TRBJ1-2; D perhaps matches TRBD1 (6 bases). This CDR3 contains 14 residues. With 0 bases removed from V and 8 bases from J, the gap between germline ends came to 13 bases. Germline CDR1 reads MNHEY; CDR2 reads SMNVEV (reference sequence). The chain's CDR3 is CASSLSAGGSGYTF. In DNA form, the CDR3 reads TGTGCCAGCAGTTTATCGGCCGGGGGCTCCGGCTACACCTTC.

J is TRBJ2-6 and V is TRBV7-8, with D hard to call. With 4 bases removed from V and 0 bases from J, the gap between germline ends came to 22 bases. The length of the CDR3 is 20 residues. The germline V gene has CDR1 SGHVS and CDR2 FQNEAQ. This chain's CDR3 is CASSSTLGDTPRSGANVLTF. The CDR3 bases are TGTGCCAGCAGCTCTACCCTAGGAGATACCCCCCGCTCTGGGGCCAACGTCCTGACTTTC.